These T cell receptor beta chains were read from a single sample in a study of T cells in Graves' hyperthyroidism and ophthalmopathy. TCRdb itself ran the multiplex PCR reads through MiXCR, one entry per CDR3 protein. The data hold 700,000 or so distinct CDR3 sequences, with 14% observed a single time. The source material was blood. These receptor sequences come from a woman in her fifties or sixties with Graves' ophthalmopathy. The CDR3 runs from the conserved cysteine through the conserved F or W. A D gene is named only where the DNA matches it firmly. Clone size is given for some rows only: seen once, a few or many times, or a class if the clone is expanded.

V	J	size	D	DNA	CDR3
TRBV11-2	TRBJ1-5	.	TRBD1	TGTGTCAGCAGTTACAGGGGGCTGGGTCAGCCCCAGCATTTT	CVSSYRGLGQPQHF
TRBV6-2/TRBV6-3	TRBJ1-2	many	.	TGTGCCAGCAGTTATTCCGGGGCGGACCCCCCTCTTTGGCATGGCTACACCTTC	CASSYSGADPPLWHGYTF
TRBV28	TRBJ2-1	.	TRBD1	TGTGCCAGCAGTGGTACAGGGGTGGGTGCATTCAATGAGCAGTTCTTC	CASSGTGVGAFNEQFF
TRBV6-1	TRBJ2-1	many	TRBD2	TGTGCCAGCAGTTACGCGGTTAGCGGGACGGCCCCCTACAATGAGCAGTTCTTC	CASSYAVSGTAPYNEQFF
TRBV20-1	TRBJ2-2	.	TRBD1	TGCAGTGCTCCGGGACAGGGTTGGACCGGGGAGCTGTTTTTT	CSAPGQGWTGELFF
TRBV28	TRBJ2-2	many	TRBD2	TGTGCCAGCAGTTGGGGGACTAGCGGGAGAGTCGCCGGGGAGCTGTTTTTT	CASSWGTSGRVAGELFF
TRBV10-3	TRBJ1-6	many	.	TGTGCCATCAGATACGACCGGGCCTCTAATTCACCCCTCCACTTT	CAIRYDRASNSPLHF
TRBV4-2	TRBJ2-5	few	TRBD2	TGTGCCAGCAGAGCGGGAGATGGGACCCAGTACTTC	CASRAGDGTQYF
TRBV6-2/TRBV6-3	TRBJ1-1	many	TRBD1	TGTGCCAGCAGTTACGGACAGGCCTGGATGAACACTGAAGCTTTCTTT	CASSYGQAWMNTEAFF
TRBV7-2	TRBJ2-3	many	TRBD2	TGTGCCAGCAGCTTAGTCGGGAGGGGATACTCGAGTCTAGATACGCAGTATTTT	CASSLVGRGYSSLDTQYF
TRBV28	TRBJ2-4	many	.	TGTGCCAGCGGAACCGGGACAAATCAAAACATTCAGTACTTC	CASGTGTNQNIQYF
TRBV11-1	TRBJ2-3	.	.	TGTGCCAACAGCTCCCGGGGCACAGATACGCAGTATTTT	CANSSRGTDTQYF
TRBV20-1	TRBJ2-1	few	.	TGCAGTGCTAGTAGTGTCTTGGAAATCGAGCAGTTCTTC	CSASSVLEIEQFF
TRBV20-1	TRBJ2-6	many	TRBD1	TGCAGTGCTCAAGACAGGGTTTCTGGGGCCAACGTCCTGACTTTC	CSAQDRVSGANVLTF
TRBV11-3	TRBJ2-3	many	TRBD2	TGTGCCAGCAGCGTTAGCGGGAGACTAAATACGCAGTATTTT	CASSVSGRLNTQYF
TRBV5-1	TRBJ2-1	.	TRBD1	TGCGCCAGCTCCCAGACAGGGGCGAGTGAGCAGTTCTTC	CASSQTGASEQFF
TRBV2	TRBJ2-1	few	TRBD1	TGTGCCAGCACCGGGGACAGGGAAGGTACGATCTTC	CASTGDREGTIF
TRBV7-2	TRBJ2-7	few	.	TGTGCCAGCAGCTTAGGTAGCTTTGAATCCTACGAGCAGTACTTC	CASSLGSFESYEQYF
TRBV20-1	TRBJ2-3	many	.	TGCAGTGCTACCGGGGAAATGGATACGCAGTATTTT	CSATGEMDTQYF
TRBV5-1	TRBJ2-2	.	.	TGCGCCAGCACCTCTCCCCAGGGAATCAACACCGGGGAGCTGTTTTTT	CASTSPQGINTGELFF
TRBV6-1	TRBJ2-1	few	TRBD1	TGTGCCAGCAGTGAACCGGGACAGGGTAGATATGAGCAGTTCTTC	CASSEPGQGRYEQFF
TRBV29-1	TRBJ1-5	.	TRBD1	TGCAGCGTCTCCACAGGGGGTCAGCCCCAGCATTTT	CSVSTGGQPQHF
TRBV7-7	TRBJ1-4	.	.	TGTGCTAGCAGCCCCGGGACGGGCGGAAATTTTGAAAAACTGTTTTTT	CASSPGTGGNFEKLFF
TRBV4-2	TRBJ1-5	few	.	TGTGCCAGCAGCCAAGATCAATGGGGAGGGGATCAGCCCCAGCATTTT	CASSQDQWGGDQPQHF
TRBV19	TRBJ1-5	few	.	TGTGCCAGTAGTATTCGTAGAGGGTTGCAGCCCCAGCATTTT	CASSIRRGLQPQHF
TRBV28	TRBJ2-7	many	TRBD1	TGTGCCAGCAGTTCCCCGTCCCGGGACAGAGAATACGAGCAGTACTTC	CASSSPSRDREYEQYF
TRBV6-1	TRBJ1-5	many	TRBD1	TGTGCCAGCAGTGGGGACAGAAATAATCAGCCCCAGCATTTT	CASSGDRNNQPQHF
TRBV6-1	TRBJ2-2	many	TRBD2	TGTGCCAGCAGTGCCGGGGGACTAGCGACCCTGAACACCGGGGAGCTGTTTTTT	CASSAGGLATLNTGELFF
TRBV7-2	TRBJ2-7	many	.	TGTGCCAGCAGCTTTCTGGTCCCAAGCTCCTACGAGCAGTACTTC	CASSFLVPSSYEQYF
TRBV27	TRBJ2-7	many	.	TGTGCCAGCAGTTCGTCGAGGACTTATTCCTACGAGCAGTACTTC	CASSSSRTYSYEQYF
TRBV5-8	TRBJ2-7	many	.	TGTGCCAGCAGCTTCCTGCCCTCCTACGAGCAGTACTTC	CASSFLPSYEQYF
TRBV11-3	TRBJ2-1	many	.	TGTGCCAGCAGCTTATATAGCGGTAGGGTCAATGAGCAGTTCTTC	CASSLYSGRVNEQFF
TRBV7-9	TRBJ1-1	many	.	TGTGCCAGCAGCTTGGCAGGGCCTATTCGAGGGGAAGCTTTCTTT	CASSLAGPIRGEAFF
TRBV7-9	TRBJ1-3	.	.	TGTGCCAGCAGCAAAAAGCAGGGTTTCTCTGGAAACATCATATATTTT	CASSKKQGFSGNIIYF
TRBV7-2	TRBJ2-1	many	TRBD1	TGTGCCAGCAGCCCCCACAGGGGGCTTTCCTACAATGAGCAGTTCTTC	CASSPHRGLSYNEQFF
TRBV12-3/TRBV12-4	TRBJ2-1	many	TRBD2	TGTGCCAGCACGGGGGGATCCATAGGATACAATGAGCAGTTCTTC	CASTGGSIGYNEQFF
TRBV12-3/TRBV12-4	TRBJ1-1	.	.	TGTGCCAGCAGTTCGGAGGGGAACACTGAAGCTTTCTTT	CASSSEGNTEAFF
TRBV5-1	TRBJ2-3	many	TRBD1	TGCGCCAGCAGCTTGGAGTTAGACAGGGTCAGAGATACGCAGTATTTT	CASSLELDRVRDTQYF
TRBV4-3	TRBJ2-3	many	.	TGCGCCAGCAGCCAAGTGATCAGGGCAGATACGCAGTATTTT	CASSQVIRADTQYF
TRBV11-1	TRBJ2-5	many	.	TGTGCCAGCAGCTTCGGGACAATGGGGGTGACCCAGTACTTC	CASSFGTMGVTQYF
TRBV19	TRBJ1-2	many	.	TGTGCCAGTAGTATCCAACAGGGTCGTGAGGATGGCTACACCTTC	CASSIQQGREDGYTF
TRBV12-3/TRBV12-4	TRBJ2-1	.	.	TGTGCCAGCAGTTTGATCGGCTCCTACAATGAGCAGTTCTTC	CASSLIGSYNEQFF